The 19 T cell receptor beta chains below all came from one sample that was sequenced in a study of shared clonotypes between healthy human individuals. Method: immunoSEQ multiplex PCR; TCRdb's copy keeps in-frame clones and lacks some. The data show some 200,000 clones, approximately 70% seen once. Material: memory CD4+ T cells sorted from blood. Indicated subset: CD45RA-negative fraction. All receptors derive from a man in his thirties or forties in good health.

The V gene is TRBV2, the J gene TRBJ2-5; D is possibly TRBD1 (6 bases). This CDR3 region has 15 residues. Between the trimmed V and J ends, which lost 6 bases and 7 bases, there was a span of 21 bases. CDR1 and CDR2 (germline): SNHLY, FYNNEI. CDR3 nucleotide sequence: TGTGCCAGCAGCACCCTCCAGGGGAGTTTAGGGACCCAGTACTTC. Translation: CASSTLQGSLGTQYF.

As to this clone: The same CDR3 also results from other DNA sequences found in this sample. The chain combines TRBV5-4 with TRBJ2-1; D possibly corresponds to TRBD1 (6 bases). V shed 1 base and J shed 1 base, with 6 bases lying between them. The CDR3 spans 14 residues. The germline V gene encodes CDR1 SGHNT and CDR2 YYREEE (reference sequence). DNA of the CDR3: TGTGCCAGCAGCTTGACAGGGTCCTACAATGAGCAGTTCTTC. It codes for CASSLTGSYNEQFF.

There are a few counts of this clone. CDR3 DNA: TGTGCCAGCAGCTTAAACTCGTACAATGAGCAGTTCTTC. Protein product: CASSLNSYNEQFF. The rearrangement links TRBV7-3 to TRBJ2-1, with D unresolved. Germline CDR1 and CDR2: SGHTA and FQGTGA. V lost 1 base and J lost 4, with 5 bases in between. The CDR3 contains 13 residues.

The chain employs TRBV6-5 and TRBJ2-1, with 12 bases that match TRBD2. Looked up from germline, CDR1 is MNHEY and CDR2 is SVGAGI. Unmatched junction bases numbered 8, after V lost 7 bases and J lost 10 bases. CDR3 size: 14 residues. CDR3 DNA: TGTGCCAGCAAGGGGACTAGCGGGTCCGGGGAGCAGTTCTTC. It is translated as CASKGTSGSGEQFF.

The V call is TRBV27, the J call TRBJ2-7, with D possibly matching TRBD2 (6 bases). Germline V CDR1 and CDR2: MNHEY, SMNVEV (reference sequence). With 1 base removed from V and 6 bases from J, the gap between germline ends came to 22 bases. The CDR3 loop spans 17 amino acids. CDR3 in DNA: TGTGCCAGCAGTTTATTGCAGGGCGGGGTAGGCCCCTCCGAGCAGTACTTC. It yields the protein CASSLLQGGVGPSEQYF.

The chain links TRBV19 to TRBJ1-1; D remains unclear. The CDR3 loop spans 13 amino acids. Germline V gene sequence: CDR1 LNHDA, CDR2 SQIVND (reference sequence). Trimming shortened V by 5 bases and J by 5 bases, and 12 bases separated the two germline ends. The CDR3 sequence: CASSFGRGTEAFF. The CDR3 bases are TGTGCCAGTAGTTTCGGACGGGGAACTGAAGCTTTCTTT.

The chain employs TRBV13 and TRBJ2-7, with D possibly matching TRBD1 (6 bases). CDR1 is PRHDT and CDR2 is FYEKMQ in the germline V gene (reference sequence). The CDR3 is made up of 16 amino acids. V lost 0 bases and J lost 2, with 14 bases in between. CDR3 nucleotides: TGTGCCAGCAGCTTAGGCCTTTGGACAGAAGCCTACGAGCAGTACTTC. It is translated as CASSLGLWTEAYEQYF.

Comment on this clone: Other nucleotide sequences in the sample specify the same CDR3. The chain is built from TRBV15 and TRBJ2-6, with no clear D. This CDR3 spans 17 amino acids. Trimming stripped 1 base from V and 0 bases from J, with 10 bases between. CDR1 and CDR2 from the germline V gene are LNHNV and YYDKDF (reference sequence). In nucleotides, the CDR3 is TGTGCCACCAGCAGAGGGAGAGCCTCCTCTGGGGCCAACGTCCTGACTTTC. Its protein product is CATSRGRASSGANVLTF.

The rearrangement joins TRBV30 to TRBJ1-3; D not certain. Germline lookup yields CDR1 GTSNPN and CDR2 SVGIG (reference sequence). This CDR3 has 12 residues. Trimming stripped 3 bases from V and 0 bases from J, with 3 bases between. The CDR3 region has the DNA TGTGCCTGGAGCCACTCTGGAAACACCATATATTTT. Its translation: CAWSHSGNTIYF. Full variable domain (missing parts from reference TRBV30 and TRBJ1-3): SQTIHQWPATLVQPVGSPLSLECTVEGTSNPNLYWYRQAAGRGLQLLFYSVGIGQISSEVPQNLSASRPQDRQFILSSKKLLLSDSGFYLCAWSHSGNTIYFGEGSWLTVV.

This clone was detected only once. The chain uses TRBV11-2 and TRBJ2-5; D not resolved. The CDR3 is made up of 15 amino acids. CDR1 SGHAT and CDR2 FQNNGV come from the germline V gene. V gave up 1 base and J gave up 4 bases, with 13 bases separating them. The CDR3 coding sequence is TGTGCCAGCAGCTTAGGCGGCCTTTCAGGAGAGACCCAGTACTTC. This codes for CASSLGGLSGETQYF. The variable domain in full, completed from reference TRBV11-2 and TRBJ2-5, reads EAGVAQSPRYKIIEKRQSVAFWCNPISGHATLYWYQQILGQGPKLLIQFQNNGVVDDSQLPKDRFSAERLKGVDSTLKIQPAKLEDSAVYLCASSLGGLSGETQYFGPGTRLLVL.

This clone was observed many times. CDR3 in amino acids: CASSSTGLTDTQYF. The DNA for the CDR3 is TGTGCCAGCAGCTCGACAGGGTTAACAGATACGCAGTATTTT. V usage is TRBV7-2 and J usage is TRBJ2-3, with TRBD1 matching 7 bases. With V trimmed by 4 bases and J by 3 bases, 4 bases remained unmatched. The germline V gene has CDR1 SGHTA and CDR2 FQGNSA. The CDR3 loop spans 14 amino acids.

The chain uses TRBV28 and TRBJ2-7; no clear D gene. This CDR3 has 14 amino acids. Germline assignment: CDR1 MDHEN and CDR2 SYDVKM. Trimming removed 6 bases at V and 4 bases at J, with 16 bases between. The DNA for the CDR3 is TGTGCCAGCAGGCCCCCGGGCAACCTTTACGAGCAGTACTTC. It yields the protein CASRPPGNLYEQYF.

This clone has a handful of counts. The chain couples TRBV5-1 to TRBJ2-3; 7 positions match TRBD2. Germline CDR1 and CDR2: SGHRS and YFSETQ. CDR3 length equals 14 residues. V lost 7 bases to trimming and J lost 3 bases; unmatched junction nucleotides: 8. DNA for the CDR3: TGCGCCAGCCGGGGGAGGGCGGGAACAGATACGCAGTATTTT. It specifies CASRGRAGTDTQYF.

The chain carries TRBV7-9 and TRBJ1-1; no clear D gene. CDR1 is SEHNR, CDR2 FQNEAQ, per germline (reference sequence). The CDR3 length is 13 residues. The ends were cut back, 3 bases at V and 1 base at J, with 6 bases in the middle. DNA of the CDR3: TGTGCCAGCAGCTTGGAGGGGAACACTGAAGCTTTCTTT. Translated, it gives CASSLEGNTEAFF.

This clone was recorded a few times. The identical CDR3 is also encoded by other nucleotide sequences in the sample. V gene TRBV7-9 combines with J gene TRBJ2-7; D not resolved. Germline V gene data show CDR1 as SEHNR and CDR2 as FQNEAQ (reference sequence). There are 14 residues in the CDR3. V was pared by 0 bases and J by 4 bases, with 10 bases between. The CDR3, as DNA: TGTGCCAGCAGCTTAGCTGGGGTTGATTACGAGCAGTACTTC. It translates to CASSLAGVDYEQYF.

This clone was found a few times. The chain carries TRBV9 and TRBJ2-7; D unresolved. V was shortened by 0 bases and J by 7 bases, with 14 bases between the two germline ends. CDR1 is SGDLS, CDR2 YYNGEE, per germline. The CDR3 is made up of 14 amino acids. The CDR3 loop reads CASSVATMGGEQYF. The CDR3 nucleotides are TGTGCCAGCAGCGTAGCTACTATGGGTGGAGAGCAGTACTTC.

The chain carries TRBV5-1 and TRBJ2-1; 10 bases align to TRBD2. After removal of 0 bases from V and 4 bases from J, the junction contained 7 bases not matched to a gene. Looked up from germline, CDR1 is SGHRS and CDR2 is YFSETQ. The length of the CDR3 is 17 residues. CDR3: CASSLGALAGGYNEQFF. The CDR3 region has the DNA TGCGCCAGCAGCTTGGGAGCCTTAGCGGGGGGATACAATGAGCAGTTCTTC.

This clone has just one count. The chain is built from TRBV18 and TRBJ2-6; 8 positions agree with TRBD1. CDR1 and CDR2 (germline): KGHSH, LQKENI. The CDR3 is 17 residues long. Trimming cost V 3 bases and J 1 base; bases outside gene matches: 5. For the CDR3, the DNA is TGTGCCAGCTCACCGGGTACAGGGGGTTCTGGGGCCAACGTCCTGACTTTC. Translating gives CASSPGTGGSGANVLTF.

Worth noting for this clone: Other DNA sequences in the sample encode the same CDR3. The chain has TRBV6-1 and TRBJ2-7; perhaps TRBD1 as D (7 bases). With 6 bases removed from V and 7 bases from J, the gap between germline ends came to 10 bases. Germline V gene sequence: CDR1 MNHNS, CDR2 SASEGT. This CDR3 is 11 amino acids long. The CDR3 region is CASSQGGEQYF. The DNA of the CDR3 is TGTGCCAGCAGCCAGGGGGGTGAGCAGTACTTC.